Below, 22 T cell receptor beta chains from the same sample are listed, as sequenced in a study of PD-1 blockade in classical Hodgkin lymphoma. The time point was: cycle 4 day 1 (C4D1), after 6 weeks of nivolumab. Every one of the patients relapsed after autologous stem cell transplantation (brentuximab vedotin exposure was variable). This table comes from immunoSEQ multiplex PCR, and its TCRdb copy is limited to in-frame clones, with some not included. The table lists more than 85,000 clones, roughly 90% of them singletons. The sample here was peripheral blood mononuclear cells (PBMCs), taken before the fourth cycle of nivolumab. The receptors originated from a human donor with classical Hodgkin lymphoma.

The gene calls are TRBV9 and TRBJ1-5, with D unresolved. The CDR3 contains 15 residues. The V end lost 0 bases, the J end lost 5 bases, and 12 bases lay between the germline ends. CDR1 is SGDLS, CDR2 YYNGEE, per germline. Written as DNA, the CDR3 is TGTGCCAGCAGCGTAGGGCCGATCCCGGATCAGCCCCAGCATTTT. Translating gives CASSVGPIPDQPQHF. The full variable domain, rest sourced from reference TRBV9 and TRBJ1-5, is DSGVTQTPKHLITATGQRVTLRCSPRSGDLSVYWYQQSLDQGLQFLIQYYNGEERAKGNILERFSAQQFPDLHSELNLSSLELGDSALYFCASSVGPIPDQPQHFGDGTRLSIL.

The chain uses TRBV4-2 and TRBJ2-3; TRBD2 might be the D (6 bases). Germline values: CDR1 LGHNA, CDR2 YNFKEQ. This CDR3 spans 12 amino acids. The germline V and J ends were trimmed by 4 bases and 6 bases, with 8 bases remaining between them. Here the CDR3 reads CASSPSGDTQYF. In nucleotides, the CDR3 is TGTGCCAGCAGCCCGAGCGGGGATACGCAGTATTTT.

This clone was observed a few times. This sequence joins TRBV25-1 and TRBJ1-1; D is perhaps TRBD1 (5 bases). Germline V gives CDR1 MGHDK, CDR2 SYGVNS. The length of the CDR3 is 15 residues. V was trimmed by 2 bases and J by 1 base, leaving 11 bases between them. This CDR3 is CASSEGAGWNTEAFF. CDR3 nucleotide sequence: TGTGCCAGCAGTGAAGGGGCAGGGTGGAACACTGAAGCTTTCTTT.

This clone was detected only once. The V and J genes are TRBV28 and TRBJ1-1; D gene ambiguous. The germline V gene has CDR1 MDHEN and CDR2 SYDVKM. CDR3 length: 14 residues. The V gene lost 6 bases and the J gene lost 1 base, with 12 bases spanning the gap. This chain's CDR3 is CASSPRPSNTEAFF. CDR3 bases: TGTGCCAGCAGCCCCCGGCCCTCGAACACTGAAGCTTTCTTT.

The chain joins TRBV7-9 to TRBJ1-1; 7 bases are a match to TRBD1. The CDR3 totals 16 residues. The trim removed 5 bases at V and 4 bases at J, leaving 13 bases unmatched. Germline CDR1 is SEHNR and CDR2 is FQNEAQ (reference sequence). CDR3 protein: CASSPTTGSMGTEAFF. Written as DNA, the CDR3 is TGTGCCAGCAGCCCTACGACAGGGTCGATGGGCACTGAAGCTTTCTTT.

This rearrangement joins TRBV19 to TRBJ2-7; D is perhaps TRBD1 (6 bases). V lost 0 bases, J lost 2 bases, and 11 bases lay in between. The length of the CDR3 is 15 residues. In germline, CDR1 is LNHDA, CDR2 SQIVND (reference sequence). The CDR3 is CASSIETGPTYEQYF. The CDR3 bases are TGTGCCAGTAGTATAGAGACAGGTCCGACCTACGAGCAGTACTTC.

The chain links TRBV9 to TRBJ1-5; D is unresolved. CDR1 is SGDLS and CDR2 is YYNGEE in the germline V gene. The V end lost 0 bases, the J end lost 2 bases, and 6 bases lay between the germline ends. CDR3 length: 14 amino acids. The CDR3 loop reads CASSVDRGNQPQHF. As DNA, the CDR3 is TGTGCCAGCAGCGTAGATCGGGGCAATCAGCCCCAGCATTTT. Combining the CDR3 with reference TRBV9 and TRBJ1-5 gives the whole variable domain DSGVTQTPKHLITATGQRVTLRCSPRSGDLSVYWYQQSLDQGLQFLIQYYNGEERAKGNILERFSAQQFPDLHSELNLSSLELGDSALYFCASSVDRGNQPQHFGDGTRLSIL.

This clone came up once. J is TRBJ1-1 and V is TRBV7-9; D not certain. Germline CDR1 reads SEHNR; CDR2 reads FQNEAQ (reference sequence). The V and J ends lost 3 bases and 0 bases respectively, with 5 bases between them. CDR3 length: 13 amino acids. This CDR3 reads CASSLTVNTEAFF. CDR3 DNA: TGTGCCAGCAGCTTGACGGTGAACACTGAAGCTTTCTTT.

This clone has ten or more counts. V gene TRBV5-6 combines with J gene TRBJ2-5; D is unresolved. Trimming cost V 1 base and J 1 base, with 11 bases left between them. This CDR3 is built from 15 residues. CDR1 and CDR2 (germline): SGHDT, YYEEEE. CDR3 bases: TGTGCCAGCAGCTTGTACATCGGGTCCCAAGAGACCCAGTACTTC. This encodes CASSLYIGSQETQYF.

V gene TRBV27 combines with J gene TRBJ2-7, with D possibly matching TRBD1 (5 bases). CDR1 and CDR2 from the germline V gene are MNHEY and SMNVEV (reference sequence). This CDR3 has 14 amino acids. Trimming removed 3 bases at V and 2 bases at J, with 11 bases between. The CDR3, as DNA: TGTGCCAGCAGTTTTGCAGACAGCGCCTACGAGCAGTACTTC. Encoded protein: CASSFADSAYEQYF.

V usage is TRBV11-2 and J usage is TRBJ1-2, with TRBD1 identical over 7 bases. The CDR3 has 14 residues. The J segment lost 4 bases and the V segment lost 3 bases, leaving 5 bases of the junction unmatched. Germline-derived CDR1 and CDR2 are SGHAT and FQNNGV. This CDR3 is CASSFGDSPYGYTF. CDR3 nucleotides: TGTGCCAGCAGCTTTGGGGACAGCCCCTATGGCTACACCTTC.

CDR3 loop: CASSGGWQGDNEQYF. In DNA, the CDR3 is TGTGCCAGCAGTGGTGGGTGGCAGGGTGATAACGAGCAGTACTTC. The gene calls are TRBV2 and TRBJ2-7; D might be TRBD1 (5 bases). This CDR3 region has 15 residues. V lost 4 bases, J lost 5 bases, and 18 bases lay in between. Germline V gives CDR1 SNHLY, CDR2 FYNNEI.

CDR3 nucleotides: TGTGCCAGCAGCTTTCCGACAGGGATGAACACCGGGGAGCTGTTTTTT. Amino acids: CASSFPTGMNTGELFF. This chain links TRBV7-9 with TRBJ2-2, with 7 bases identical to TRBD1. With V trimmed by 3 bases and J by 1 base, 5 bases remained unmatched. The germline V gene encodes CDR1 SEHNR and CDR2 FQNEAQ (reference sequence). This CDR3 is 16 amino acids long.

The chain links TRBV27 to TRBJ2-7; 7 nucleotides match TRBD2. The germline CDR1 and CDR2 sequences are MNHEY and SMNVEV (reference sequence). The V segment lost 11 bases and the J segment 1 base; nucleotides outside the gene matches: 8. This CDR3 is 13 amino acids long. The DNA of the CDR3 is TGTGCCGCCGGGAGGCCTGGGTCCTACGAGCAGTACTTC. This encodes CAAGRPGSYEQYF.

J is TRBJ1-4 and V is TRBV19; possible D gene TRBD1, 6 bases. V lost 3 bases and J lost 5, with 13 bases in between. Germline loops: CDR1 LNHDA, CDR2 SQIVND (reference sequence). CDR3 length: 15 amino acids. The CDR3 DNA sequence: TGTGCCAGTAGTATTATACAGGGAGCAAATGAAAAACTGTTTTTT. It is translated as CASSIIQGANEKLFF.

The chain has TRBV30 and TRBJ1-1; D call uncertain. The V and J ends lost 1 base and 11 bases respectively, with 11 bases between them. The length of the CDR3 is 11 residues. Germline-derived CDR1 and CDR2 are GTSNPN and SVGIG (reference sequence). CDR3 in DNA: TGTGCCTGGAGTGAACCGCTCGCGGCTTTCTTT. Translation: CAWSEPLAAFF. The variable domain in full, with the rest retrieved from reference TRBV30 and TRBJ1-1, is SQTIHQWPATLVQPVGSPLSLECTVEGTSNPNLYWYRQAAGRGLQLLFYSVGIGQISSEVPQNLSASRPQDRQFILSSKKLLLSDSGFYLCAWSEPLAAFFGQGTRLTVV.

This clone showed up just once. V usage is TRBV2 and J usage is TRBJ2-1; 12 nucleotides match TRBD1. Germline trimming cut 6 bases from V and 3 bases from J; bases unmatched to any gene: 3. Germline lookup yields CDR1 SNHLY and CDR2 FYNNEI. The CDR3 spans 15 residues. The CDR3 nucleotides are TGTGCCAGCAGACGGGACAGGGGGCACTACAATGAGCAGTTCTTC. Protein sequence: CASRRDRGHYNEQFF.

The rearrangement uses TRBV4-3 and TRBJ2-7, with 14 bases lining up with TRBD2. V shed 0 bases, J shed 2 bases, and the junction held 9 bases outside the gene matches. This CDR3 comprises 19 residues. Per germline, CDR1 LGHNA and CDR2 YSLEER. CDR3 sequence (DNA): TGCGCCAGCAGCCAAGATCGGGGGACTAGCGGGAGTTCGACCTACGAGCAGTACTTC. It codes for CASSQDRGTSGSSTYEQYF.

This clone was found once. The chain employs TRBV7-2 and TRBJ1-1; no definite D call. CDR3 length equals 14 residues. V was cut by 7 bases and J by 4 bases, with 16 bases left in between. Germline V gene data show CDR1 as SGHTA and CDR2 as FQGNSA. CDR3 residues: CASIDVGFRTEAFF. As DNA, the CDR3 is TGTGCCAGCATCGATGTTGGGTTTCGCACTGAAGCTTTCTTT.

This clone was picked up a small number of times. The V gene is TRBV6-1, the J gene TRBJ1-4; D ambiguous. This CDR3 comprises 12 residues. Germline values: CDR1 MNHNS, CDR2 SASEGT. V was pared by 6 bases and J by 5 bases, with 7 bases between. The CDR3 bases are TGTGCCAGCAGGCTAGGAAATGAAAAACTGTTTTTT. Its translation is CASRLGNEKLFF.

The CDR3 spells CASSPLRGTHIWGEQFF. The CDR3 region has the DNA TGTGCCAGCAGCCCCTTACGAGGGACGCACATTTGGGGTGAGCAGTTCTTC. The chain uses TRBV14 and TRBJ2-1, with D perhaps TRBD1 or TRBD2 (5 bases each). Germline V gives CDR1 SGHDN, CDR2 FVKESK. The CDR3 has 17 residues. V was cut by 4 bases and J by 9 bases, with 25 bases left in between.

The chain couples TRBV6-5 to TRBJ2-7, with 8 bases identical to TRBD2. CDR1 MNHEY and CDR2 SVGAGI come from the germline V gene. Trimming cost V 2 bases and J 1 base; bases outside gene matches: 4. The CDR3 runs 15 residues. The CDR3, as DNA: TGTGCCAGCAGTTACCTAGCGGGTGGGTCCTACGAGCAGTACTTC. This encodes CASSYLAGGSYEQYF.